The 27 T cell receptor beta chains reported below all come from one sample, sequenced in a study of response to subunit inactivated influenza vaccine. One entry per CDR3 protein, called by TCRdb with MiXCR from the RT-PCR reads. The top ten hold 12% of the sample, which has some 480,000 distinct CDR3 sequences, 10% to 11% seen once. The sample here was PBMCs from blood, taken 45 days after vaccination. These TCRs come from a man in his fifties who received an inactivated influenza vaccine.

The sample holds a few counts of this clonotype. V and J are TRBV12-3 or TRBV12-4 and TRBJ2-7; D is uncertain. This CDR3 is 11 amino acids long. Trimming took 1 base from V and 13 from J, leaving 11 bases between them. In DNA form, the CDR3 reads TGTGCCAGCAGTTTAGAGTCAGCCACTTACTTC. Encoded protein: CASSLESATYF.

V is TRBV20-1 and J is TRBJ1-5, with a possible D match to TRBD1 (6 bases). The CDR3 consists of 12 residues. V was pared by 4 bases and J by 7 bases, with 11 bases between. Germline assignment: CDR1 DFQATT and CDR2 SNEGSKA (reference sequence). The CDR3 loop reads CSAMGAWQPQHF. CDR3 bases: TGCAGTGCTATGGGGGCTTGGCAGCCCCAGCATTTT.

Many counts were recorded for this clonotype. This chain joins TRBV6-5 and TRBJ2-3, with unresolved D. CDR1 is MNHEY, CDR2 SVGAGI, per germline. Trimming removed 5 bases at V and 4 bases at J, with 7 bases between. There are 12 residues in the CDR3. The CDR3 coding sequence is TGTGCCAGCAGTCGCGCCTCAGATACGCAGTATTTT. Its translation: CASSRASDTQYF.

This clonotype has ten or more counts. This chain connects TRBV12-3 or TRBV12-4 to TRBJ2-7; D is possibly TRBD2 (5 bases). Trimming shortened V by 5 bases and J by 3 bases, and 11 bases separated the two germline ends. This CDR3 comprises 13 residues. CDR3 region: CASSLTGNYEQYF. The CDR3 coding sequence is TGTGCCAGCAGTCTTACGGGGAACTACGAGCAGTACTTC.

The chain employs TRBV6-1 and TRBJ2-7; TRBD2 is a possible D gene (6 bases). Trimming stripped 4 bases from V and 3 bases from J, with 10 bases between. Germline lookup yields CDR1 MNHNS and CDR2 SASEGT. The CDR3 is made up of 13 amino acids. The CDR3 region has the DNA TGTGCCAGCAGTGTGACAGCGGGCTACGAGCAGTACTTC. Its translation: CASSVTAGYEQYF.

The chain is built from TRBV4-1 and TRBJ2-7, with TRBD1 matching over 7 bases. V shed 5 bases, J shed 6 bases, and the junction held 13 bases outside the gene matches. This CDR3 spans 15 amino acids. Germline V gene data show CDR1 as MGHRA and CDR2 as YSYEKL. Written as DNA, the CDR3 is TGCGCCAGCAGCACCCGGACAGGATCAGCGTCCGAGCAGTACTTC. Protein product: CASSTRTGSASEQYF.

The V call is TRBV29-1, the J call TRBJ2-3; D remains ambiguous. The length of the CDR3 is 12 residues. V was pared by 2 bases and J by 6 bases, with 9 bases between. The germline V gene encodes CDR1 SQVTM and CDR2 ANQGSEA. CDR3 in DNA: TGCAGCGTTGAACAGGTTAAGGATACGCAGTATTTT. Translation gives CSVEQVKDTQYF.

The rearrangement links TRBV3-1 to TRBJ2-7, with D maybe TRBD1 (6 bases). The germline V and J ends were trimmed by 5 bases and 3 bases, with 14 bases remaining between them. Germline V gene sequence: CDR1 LGHDT, CDR2 YNNKEL (reference sequence). The CDR3 covers 14 residues. For the CDR3, the DNA is TGTGCCAGCAGCTTCCTCACAGGGAGCTACGAGCAGTACTTC. Its translation: CASSFLTGSYEQYF.

This clonotype was counted ten times or more. For the CDR3, the DNA is TGTGCCAGCAGTGCGAGCGGAGCTTTTACCGGGGAGCTGTTTTTT. Amino acid sequence: CASSASGAFTGELFF. The chain combines TRBV12-3 or TRBV12-4 with TRBJ2-2; tentative D call: TRBD2 (5 bases). The V end lost 5 bases, the J end lost 5 bases, and 15 bases lay between the germline ends. The CDR3 has 15 residues.

This clonotype has at least ten counts. The chain carries TRBV10-2 and TRBJ2-7; 9 nucleotides agree with TRBD1. Germline CDR1 is WSHSY and CDR2 is SAAADI. Trimming at V came to 10 bases and at J to 2 bases, leaving 6 bases not matched to a gene. The CDR3 length is 13 residues. Here the CDR3 reads CAIGQGPTYEQYF. The CDR3 DNA is TGCGCCATCGGACAGGGGCCGACCTACGAGCAGTACTTC.

The chain couples TRBV7-2 to TRBJ2-3, with TRBD1 as a possible D gene (5 bases). The CDR3 loop spans 14 amino acids. Germline loops: CDR1 SGHTA, CDR2 FQGNSA. The V end was cut by 1 base, the J end by 4 bases, with 9 bases between. The chain's CDR3 is CASSLGQSADTQYF. Here the CDR3 DNA reads TGTGCCAGCAGCTTAGGACAGTCGGCAGATACGCAGTATTTT.

A few counts support this clonotype. The chain links TRBV2 to TRBJ1-1; D unclear. The CDR3 runs to 17 residues. The V gene lost 7 bases and the J gene lost 0 bases, with 21 bases spanning the gap. The germline CDR1 and CDR2 sequences are SNHLY and FYNNEI. CDR3: CASTYRVSGSLNTEAFF. The CDR3 region has the DNA TGTGCCAGCACCTACCGGGTCTCAGGCAGCTTGAACACTGAAGCTTTCTTT.

The rearrangement links TRBV6-1 to TRBJ2-7; possible D gene TRBD2, 6 bases. Germline V lookup: CDR1 MNHNS, CDR2 SASEGT. The germline V and J ends were trimmed by 2 bases and 3 bases, with 17 bases remaining between them. CDR3 length equals 16 residues. This chain's CDR3 is CASSETGLPEDYEQYF. The CDR3, as DNA: TGTGCCAGCAGTGAAACGGGACTCCCGGAGGACTACGAGCAGTACTTC.

CDR3 bases: TGTGCCAGCTCACCGGGACTAGGAGGCTACGAGCAGTACTTC. This translates into CASSPGLGGYEQYF. The chain uses TRBV18 and TRBJ2-7; the match to TRBD2 covers 8 bases. Per the germline V gene, CDR1 is KGHSH and CDR2 is LQKENI. The J segment lost 3 bases and the V segment lost 3 bases, leaving 4 bases of the junction unmatched. This CDR3 has 14 residues.

This clonotype came up a few times. The chain combines TRBV20-1 with TRBJ2-7; D possibly matches TRBD1 or TRBD2 (5 bases each). The germline CDR1 and CDR2 sequences are DFQATT and SNEGSKA (reference sequence). Trimming removed 6 bases at V and 5 bases at J, with 23 bases between. This CDR3 has 15 residues. DNA of the CDR3: TGCAGTGCCTTTCCCCTGGGAACAGGACTTAACGAGCAGTACTTC. Its translation is CSAFPLGTGLNEQYF.

V gene TRBV5-4 combines with J gene TRBJ2-7; TRBD2 agrees at 14 bases. Germline trimming cut 4 bases from V and 3 bases from J; bases unmatched to any gene: 6. Germline V gene sequence: CDR1 SGHNT, CDR2 YYREEE (reference sequence). The CDR3 length is 16 residues. This CDR3 reads CASSPGLAGGLYEQYF. CDR3 coding DNA: TGTGCCAGCAGCCCCGGACTAGCGGGAGGTCTCTACGAGCAGTACTTC.

In its sample, this clonotype was seen many times. This chain links TRBV29-1 with TRBJ2-3, with 8 bases fitting TRBD2. V gave up 4 bases and J gave up 0 bases; unmatched junction bases: 15. Per the germline V gene, CDR1 is SQVTM and CDR2 is ANQGSEA. The CDR3 loop spans 18 amino acids. The CDR3: CSVVGRGGRASSTDTQYF. CDR3 DNA: TGCAGCGTTGTCGGCCGGGGGGGCCGAGCGTCTAGCACAGATACGCAGTATTTT.

Many counts were recorded for this clonotype. The chain is built from TRBV3-1 and TRBJ1-5, with D unclear. V gave up 0 bases and J gave up 6 bases, with 6 bases separating them. The CDR3 is 13 residues long. Germline CDR1 LGHDT, CDR2 YNNKEL (reference sequence). The CDR3 reads CASSQDLVQPQHF. CDR3 coding DNA: TGTGCCAGCAGCCAAGATCTCGTTCAGCCCCAGCATTTT.

The sample holds a few counts of this clonotype. The J gene is TRBJ2-1, the V gene TRBV11-2; possibly TRBD1 or TRBD2 for D (5 bases each). Germline CDR1 SGHAT, CDR2 FQNNGV. The V end lost 4 bases, the J end lost 0 bases, and 16 bases lay between the germline ends. The CDR3 consists of 17 residues. CDR3 nucleotides: TGTGCCAGCAGCTGGGGGAACGGAAAACGCTCCTACAATGAGCAGTTCTTC. This encodes CASSWGNGKRSYNEQFF.

This clonotype was detected ten times or more. The rearrangement links TRBV4-3 to TRBJ1-2, with D possibly matching TRBD1 (5 bases). The CDR3 has 14 amino acids. V lost 0 bases, J lost 8 bases, and 13 bases lay in between. Germline CDR1 is LGHNA and CDR2 is YSLEER. Written as DNA, the CDR3 is TGCGCCAGCAGCCAAGATCCGGGGGTCCACGGCTACACCTTC. This gives the protein CASSQDPGVHGYTF.

The table lists this clonotype with many counts. The chain uses TRBV4-2 and TRBJ2-2, with 9 bases that match TRBD1. Germline V gene lookup returns CDR1 LGHNA and CDR2 YNFKEQ. The CDR3 covers 15 residues. The junction had 4 bases not matched to a gene; V was cut back by 3 bases and J by 5 bases. This CDR3 is CASSHSGTGTGELFF. CDR3 coding DNA: TGTGCCAGCAGCCATTCCGGGACAGGGACCGGGGAGCTGTTTTTT.

The chain links TRBV4-2 to TRBJ2-3; the D is unclear. V was cut by 4 bases and J by 12 bases, with 17 bases left in between. The CDR3 sequence is 13 residues long. The V gene's germline CDR1 is LGHNA and CDR2 YNFKEQ. The CDR3, as DNA: TGTGCCAGCAGCCGCGATCCGGACGGACCCCAGTATTTT. It translates to CASSRDPDGPQYF.

This clonotype was counted a few times. This chain joins TRBV10-2 and TRBJ2-1; TRBD1 aligns across 8 bases. Germline-derived CDR1 and CDR2 are WSHSY and SAAADI. The CDR3 is made up of 17 amino acids. J lost 4 bases, V lost 4 bases, and 12 bases had no gene match. CDR3 bases: TGCGCCAGCAGTGGGGCCGACAGGGGCCTTACTTACAATGAGCAGTTCTTC. Translating gives CASSGADRGLTYNEQFF.

The V call is TRBV20-1, the J call TRBJ1-5; TRBD1 agrees at 7 bases. Germline trimming cut 1 base from V and 6 bases from J; bases unmatched to any gene: 3. This CDR3 is 13 amino acids long. The V gene's germline CDR1 is DFQATT and CDR2 SNEGSKA (reference sequence). CDR3 DNA sequence: TGCAGTGCTAGAGGGACAGGCGGTCAGCCCCAGCATTTT. Its protein product is CSARGTGGQPQHF.

This clonotype was seen only once. The chain combines TRBV18 with TRBJ2-7; perhaps D is TRBD1 or TRBD2 (5 bases each). Trimming removed 6 bases at V and 9 bases at J, with 21 bases between. The CDR3 contains 14 residues. Germline V CDR1 and CDR2: KGHSH, LQKENI. CDR3 in amino acids: CASSADGAYSGQYF. The CDR3, as DNA: TGTGCCAGCTCGGCGGACGGGGCCTATAGTGGGCAGTACTTC.

This clonotype was found a few times. This sequence joins TRBV6-5 and TRBJ2-7, with 7 bases fitting TRBD1. In germline, CDR1 is MNHEY, CDR2 SVGAGI. CDR3 length equals 14 residues. V gave up 2 bases and J gave up 5 bases; unmatched junction bases: 6. This CDR3 reads CASSYLGTGDEQYF. CDR3 bases: TGTGCCAGCAGTTACCTCGGCACAGGGGACGAGCAGTACTTC.

This clonotype was seen at least ten times. The chain recombines TRBV18 with TRBJ2-5; D is ambiguous. This CDR3 has 13 residues. V was shortened by 1 base and J by 4 bases, with 7 bases between the two germline ends. Germline V gene data show CDR1 as KGHSH and CDR2 as LQKENI. For the CDR3, the DNA is TGTGCCAGCTCACCACGTTGGGGAGAGACCCAGTACTTC. Amino acid sequence: CASSPRWGETQYF.